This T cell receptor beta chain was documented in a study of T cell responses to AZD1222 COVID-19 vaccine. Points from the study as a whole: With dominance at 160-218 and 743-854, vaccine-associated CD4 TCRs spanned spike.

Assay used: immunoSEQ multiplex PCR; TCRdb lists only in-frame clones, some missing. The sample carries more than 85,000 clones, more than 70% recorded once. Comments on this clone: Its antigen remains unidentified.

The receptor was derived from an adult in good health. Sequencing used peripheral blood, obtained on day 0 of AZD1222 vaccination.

This chain's CDR3 is CAISTPGNSYGYTF. CDR3 DNA: TGTGCCATCAGTACTCCAGGGAATTCCTATGGCTACACCTTC. The gene calls are TRBV10-3 and TRBJ1-2, with a tentative D call TRBD1 (5 bases). This CDR3 comprises 14 residues. Trimming left V 5 bases short and J 4 bases short, with 14 bases between. Germline V gives CDR1 ENHRY, CDR2 SYGVKD.